The clone carrying this TCR beta chain came up a few times. Its specificity is not known. TCRdb's table, derived via immunoSEQ multiplex PCR, lists solely in-frame clones and lacks some. The table has about 99,000 clones, about 85% seen once. Germline loops: CDR1 MNHEY, CDR2 SMNVEV (reference sequence). CDR3 length: 14 residues. The V and J ends lost 4 bases and 5 bases respectively, with 12 bases between them. This sample is part of a study of T cell responses to AZD1222 COVID-19 vaccine. Findings and limits, study-wide: Targeting of unmutated variant regions was reportedly seen in nearly half of spike-specific TCRs. The sample set comprised mostly white British donors with more females, and clonal diversity was possibly underestimated. Among vaccine-associated CD4 TCRs, coverage spanned spike, with dominance at 160-218 and 743-854. Repertoires were sampled only after the peak T cell response.

The receptor comes from an adult in good health. The chain has TRBV27 and TRBJ1-5; D possibly corresponds to TRBD1 (5 bases). Sequencing was performed on peripheral blood, taken on day 0 of AZD1222 vaccination. DNA of the CDR3: TGTGCCAGCAGTTCTCAGAGACAGTATCAGCCCCAGCATTTT. This translates into CASSSQRQYQPQHF.